This TCR beta chain was documented in a study of T cell changes during pregnancy in multiple sclerosis. This table comes from immunoSEQ multiplex PCR, and its TCRdb copy is limited to in-frame clones, with some not included. The data contain about 84,000 clones, approximately 95% of them seen just once; the ten biggest clones take up more than 0.95%. This CDR3 is built from 17 residues. Germline loops: CDR1 SGHTA, CDR2 FQGNSA. Trimming took 4 bases from V and 3 from J; bases not matched to a gene: 9. Here the sequenced sample was peripheral blood, taken in the second trimester of pregnancy. This receptor was taken from a female donor in good health, enrolled as a control in a pregnancy study. V and J are TRBV7-2 and TRBJ2-7; 13 nucleotides agree with TRBD2. CDR3 sequence (DNA): TGTGCCAGCAGCTCCCGACTAGCGGGAGGCGTCAACTACGAGCAGTACTTC. As protein: CASSSRLAGGVNYEQYF.